This T cell receptor beta chain comes out of a study of blood T cell repertoires in COVID-19. Study at large: The United States, Italy and Spain provided the acute and convalescent COVID-19 samples.

This table comes from immunoSEQ multiplex PCR, and its TCRdb copy is limited to in-frame clones, with some not included. This sample has around 68,000 clones, with roughly 87% found just once. Germline values: CDR1 SEHNR, CDR2 FQNEAQ (reference sequence). The CDR3 length is 15 residues. V dropped 4 bases and J dropped 7; count of bases not matched to a gene: 8. The rearrangement uses TRBV7-9 and TRBJ2-4; 9 bases agree with TRBD1. The specimen sequenced was peripheral blood. The clonotype originates from a man older than 75 with acute or convalescent COVID-19. Here the CDR3 reads CASSSTGGSGNIQYF. CDR3 coding DNA: TGTGCCAGCAGCTCTACAGGGGGCTCGGGGAACATTCAGTACTTC.